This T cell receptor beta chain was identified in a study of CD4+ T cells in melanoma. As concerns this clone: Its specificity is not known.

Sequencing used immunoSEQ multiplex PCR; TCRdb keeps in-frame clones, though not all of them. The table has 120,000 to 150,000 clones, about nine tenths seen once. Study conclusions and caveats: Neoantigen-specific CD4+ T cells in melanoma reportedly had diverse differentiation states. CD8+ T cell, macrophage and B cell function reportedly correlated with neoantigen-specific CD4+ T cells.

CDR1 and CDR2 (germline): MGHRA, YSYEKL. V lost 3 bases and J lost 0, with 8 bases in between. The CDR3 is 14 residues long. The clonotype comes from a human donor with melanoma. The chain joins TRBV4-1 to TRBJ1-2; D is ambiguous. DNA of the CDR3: TGCGCCAGCAGCCAGGTCGGTTCTAACTATGGCTACACCTTC. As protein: CASSQVGSNYGYTF.